The 14 T cell receptor beta chains in this list originate from one sample, sequenced in a study of T-cell reconstitution after alpha-beta-depleted transplantation in children. The TCRbeta library incorporated unique molecular identifiers. Using its own MiXCR run on the PCR reads, TCRdb lists one record per CDR3 protein. The table has about 110,000 distinct CDR3 sequences, around a tenth seen once. The material sequenced was PBMCs, taken before TCRalphabeta/CD19-depleted stem cell transplant. The receptors derive from a boy between 2 and 10 years old with acute lymphoblastic leukemia, due to receive a stem cell transplant.

This clonotype was observed a few times. The V call is TRBV19, the J call TRBJ2-1; D uncertain. Germline CDR1 is LNHDA and CDR2 is SQIVND (reference sequence). The ends were cut back, 1 base at V and 5 bases at J, with 3 bases in the middle. There are 12 residues in the CDR3. The CDR3 protein is CASSIGHNEQFF. The DNA of the CDR3 is TGTGCCAGTAGTATAGGGCACAATGAGCAGTTCTTC.

The sample holds many counts of this clonotype. This chain uses TRBV5-1 with TRBJ2-3; D is possibly TRBD2 (5 bases). The length of the CDR3 is 14 residues. Per the germline V gene, CDR1 is SGHRS and CDR2 is YFSETQ. V was pared by 4 bases and J by 2 bases, with 11 bases between. The CDR3 is CASSRGVNTDTQYF. The CDR3 nucleotides are TGCGCCAGCAGCCGGGGAGTAAACACAGATACGCAGTATTTT.

V and J are TRBV25-1 and TRBJ2-5, with D tentatively TRBD1 or TRBD2 (5 bases each). The germline V gene encodes CDR1 MGHDK and CDR2 SYGVNS. Between the trimmed V and J ends, which lost 3 bases and 4 bases, there was a span of 21 bases. This CDR3 has 17 residues. DNA of the CDR3: TGTGCCAGCAGTGAGTTCCCCCGGGGCAGCTGGCGAGAGACCCAGTACTTC. Its protein is CASSEFPRGSWRETQYF.

The chain combines TRBV2 with TRBJ2-7, with 15 bases that match TRBD2. CDR3 size: 17 residues. Germline-derived CDR1 and CDR2 are SNHLY and FYNNEI. V lost 6 bases and J lost 6; bases outside the gene matches: 12. CDR3 sequence reads: CASSPGLAGGPWSEQYF. CDR3 sequence (DNA): TGTGCCAGCAGCCCGGGACTAGCGGGAGGCCCTTGGAGCGAGCAGTACTTC.

The chain couples TRBV18 to TRBJ2-2; 7 positions agree with TRBD1. CDR3 length: 15 residues. Germline V gene data show CDR1 as KGHSH and CDR2 as LQKENI. V was clipped by 3 bases and J by 3 bases; unmatched bases: 4. This chain's CDR3 is CASSPDRTDTGELFF. CDR3 coding DNA: TGTGCCAGCTCACCGGACAGGACGGACACCGGGGAGCTGTTTTTT.

This clonotype was seen more than once but under ten times. The chain carries TRBV7-9 and TRBJ1-1; TRBD1 agrees at 12 bases. The length of the CDR3 is 14 residues. Germline lookup yields CDR1 SEHNR and CDR2 FQNEAQ (reference sequence). The V segment lost 4 bases and the J segment 9 bases; nucleotides outside the gene matches: 6. CDR3 DNA sequence: TGTGCCAGCAGCTCCGGCGGGACAGGGGGCAAAGCTTTCTTT. Its translation: CASSSGGTGGKAFF.

This clonotype showed up just a few times. The genes are TRBV12-3 or TRBV12-4 and TRBJ1-3; D gene uncertain. V lost 5 bases, J lost 0 bases, and 8 bases lay in between. CDR3 size: 14 residues. The CDR3, as DNA: TGTGCCAGCAGTGCCGGCACCTCTGGAAACACCATATATTTT. Translated, it gives CASSAGTSGNTIYF.

This sequence joins TRBV20-1 and TRBJ2-5; a weak D match, TRBD1 (5 bases). The CDR3 totals 13 residues. The V gene's germline CDR1 is DFQATT and CDR2 SNEGSKA (reference sequence). Trimming removed 3 bases at V and 7 bases at J, with 15 bases between. CDR3 in amino acids: CSASGASKRTQYF. The CDR3 coding sequence is TGCAGTGCTAGTGGGGCGAGTAAGCGGACCCAGTACTTC.

This clonotype came up a few times. The chain joins TRBV4-1 to TRBJ2-4; 7 nucleotides align to TRBD2. Looked up from germline, CDR1 is MGHRA and CDR2 is YSYEKL. V lost 1 base to trimming and J lost 1 base; unmatched junction nucleotides: 10. This CDR3 spans 18 amino acids. The CDR3 DNA follows: TGCGCCAGCAGCCAAGGCCTCCGGGCGGGAGCGGCCAAAAACATTCAGTACTTC. Translation: CASSQGLRAGAAKNIQYF.

At least ten counts were recorded for this clonotype. The chain carries TRBV27 and TRBJ1-1; 8 bases align to TRBD1. V shed 5 bases and J 7 bases; nucleotides not matched to a gene: 9. This CDR3 is built from 14 residues. Germline V gene lookup returns CDR1 MNHEY and CDR2 SMNVEV (reference sequence). The CDR3 DNA is TGTGCCAGCAGTCTCCAGGGGGCGCGGGGTGAAGCTTTCTTT. As protein: CASSLQGARGEAFF.

The chain recombines TRBV7-8 with TRBJ2-1; no definite D call. CDR3 length: 15 residues. Deletions cut 2 bases from V and 7 bases from J, with 15 bases between. Germline V gene lookup returns CDR1 SGHVS and CDR2 FQNEAQ. The CDR3 DNA is TGTGCCAGCAGCTTATTGTACGAGATAGGGAATGAGCAGTTCTTC. Its translation: CASSLLYEIGNEQFF.

This clonotype has just a few counts. V is TRBV29-1 and J is TRBJ2-1; D is undetermined. V dropped 1 base and J dropped 8 bases, with 9 bases sitting between them. Per the germline V gene, CDR1 is SQVTM and CDR2 is ANQGSEA. This CDR3 contains 12 residues. CDR3 bases: TGCAGCGTTGAAGCAAGAATAGATGAGCAGTTCTTC. Translating it yields CSVEARIDEQFF.

This clonotype was seen at least ten times. The CDR3: CASSLGSSFREYF. DNA for the CDR3: TGTGCCAGCAGTTTAGGCTCGAGTTTTAGGGAGTACTTC. This chain joins TRBV12-3 or TRBV12-4 and TRBJ2-5; no clear D gene. CDR3 length: 13 amino acids. V dropped 1 base and J dropped 12 bases, with 15 bases sitting between them.

The CDR3 DNA sequence: TGCAGCGCGACGTCGGGCCTTAATCAGCCCCAGCATTTT. Translated: CSATSGLNQPQHF. The chain joins TRBV29-1 to TRBJ1-5; no firm D call. CDR3 length equals 13 residues. The germline V gene has CDR1 SQVTM and CDR2 ANQGSEA. V lost 7 bases and J 4 bases, leaving 14 bases between the germline ends.